A selection of T cell receptor beta chains follows, all from one sample in a study of blood T cell repertoires in COVID-19. The repertoire was sequenced with immunoSEQ multiplex PCR; TCRdb's copy has only in-frame clones and lacks some. The data hold approximately 68,000 clones, with 85% to 90% observed a single time. Sequencing was done on a sample of peripheral blood. Receptors were obtained from a man in his 70s with active or convalescent COVID-19. The CDR3 runs from the conserved cysteine through the conserved F or W. The D gene is left open where the match is weak. Not every row has a clone size; where given, it reads once, few, many or a size class.

d_gene: NA; v_gene: TRBV4-3; abundance: NA; j_gene: TRBJ2-7; CDR3nt: TGCGCCAGCAGCCAGCAAGGGGGGGCCTCCTACGAGCAGTACTTC; CDR3aa: CASSQQGGASYEQYF
d_gene: TRBD1; v_gene: TRBV19; abundance: NA; j_gene: TRBJ1-2; CDR3nt: TGTGCCAGTATAAGACCGGGACAGGGGGCGGCCTACACCTTC; CDR3aa: CASIRPGQGAAYTF
d_gene: NA; v_gene: TRBV15; abundance: NA; j_gene: TRBJ2-2; CDR3nt: TGTGCCACCAGCAAAATATTTACGGGGAGTGTGACCGGGGAGCTGTTTTTT; CDR3aa: CATSKIFTGSVTGELFF
d_gene: NA; v_gene: TRBV5-5; abundance: NA; j_gene: TRBJ2-7; CDR3nt: TGTGCCAGCAGCCTCTCTTCTGTCTACGAGCAGTACTTC; CDR3aa: CASSLSSVYEQYF
d_gene: NA; v_gene: TRBV29-1; abundance: NA; j_gene: TRBJ2-1; CDR3nt: TGCAGCGCGACCGGGACTGTTTCCTACAATGAGCAGTTCTTC; CDR3aa: CSATGTVSYNEQFF
d_gene: NA; v_gene: TRBV7-9; abundance: NA; j_gene: TRBJ2-1; CDR3nt: TGTGCCAGCAGCGGGACACACCACCACAATGAGCAGTTCTTC; CDR3aa: CASSGTHHHNEQFF
d_gene: NA; v_gene: TRBV12-3/TRBV12-4; abundance: once; j_gene: TRBJ1-5; CDR3nt: TGTGCCAGCAGTTGGGGGGTCGGGCAGCCCCAGCATTTT; CDR3aa: CASSWGVGQPQHF
d_gene: TRBD1; v_gene: TRBV18; abundance: NA; j_gene: TRBJ1-2; CDR3nt: TGTGCCAGCAGCCGGACAGGGGAGAGTTATGGCTACACCTTC; CDR3aa: CASSRTGESYGYTF
d_gene: TRBD2; v_gene: TRBV18; abundance: NA; j_gene: TRBJ2-2; CDR3nt: TGTGCCAGCTCACTGGGACTAGCGGGAGACACCGGGGAGCTGTTTTTT; CDR3aa: CASSLGLAGDTGELFF
d_gene: NA; v_gene: TRBV10-3; abundance: few; j_gene: TRBJ1-1; CDR3nt: TGTGCCATCAGTGTAACGCAGGGGCACACTGAAGCTTTCTTT; CDR3aa: CAISVTQGHTEAFF
d_gene: NA; v_gene: TRBV29-1; abundance: NA; j_gene: TRBJ1-1; CDR3nt: TGCAGCGCAAGAACAGGGTTAGAGCACACTGAAGCTTTCTTT; CDR3aa: CSARTGLEHTEAFF
d_gene: TRBD2; v_gene: TRBV7-6; abundance: NA; j_gene: TRBJ2-2; CDR3nt: TGTGCCAGCAGTTGGGACTATTTAAAAACCGGGGAGCTGTTTTTT; CDR3aa: CASSWDYLKTGELFF
d_gene: NA; v_gene: TRBV7-9; abundance: NA; j_gene: TRBJ2-1; CDR3nt: TGTGCCAGCAGCTTTGTGGGAGCAGCGGACCGCTACAATGAGCAGTTCTTC; CDR3aa: CASSFVGAADRYNEQFF
d_gene: TRBD2; v_gene: TRBV6-5; abundance: NA; j_gene: TRBJ2-1; CDR3nt: TGTGCCAGCAGAGTCGCGGGAGGGAGACACAATGAGCAGTTCTTC; CDR3aa: CASRVAGGRHNEQFF
d_gene: TRBD1; v_gene: TRBV3-1/TRBV3-2; abundance: NA; j_gene: TRBJ1-5; CDR3nt: TGTGCCAGCAGCCCCAACAGGGGGCATCAGCCCCAGCATTTT; CDR3aa: CASSPNRGHQPQHF
d_gene: NA; v_gene: TRBV28; abundance: NA; j_gene: TRBJ1-2; CDR3nt: TGTGCCAGCAGACTCTCAGGGGTCGAGGGCTACACCTTC; CDR3aa: CASRLSGVEGYTF
d_gene: NA; v_gene: TRBV29-1; abundance: NA; j_gene: TRBJ2-1; CDR3nt: TGCAGCGCCCCCCGACTAGGAGTGGGCAATGAGCAGTTCTTC; CDR3aa: CSAPRLGVGNEQFF
d_gene: TRBD2; v_gene: TRBV7-2; abundance: NA; j_gene: TRBJ2-3; CDR3nt: TGTGCCAGCAGCTACGGACTAGCGACAGATACGCAGTATTTT; CDR3aa: CASSYGLATDTQYF
d_gene: NA; v_gene: TRBV25-1; abundance: NA; j_gene: TRBJ2-5; CDR3nt: TGTGCCAGCAGTGACCAGGGTTGGCGTAGACAAGAGACCCAGTACTTC; CDR3aa: CASSDQGWRRQETQYF
d_gene: TRBD2; v_gene: TRBV27; abundance: few; j_gene: TRBJ2-1; CDR3nt: TGTGCCAGCAGTTTCTGGGGGGGTAATGAGCAGTTCTTC; CDR3aa: CASSFWGGNEQFF
d_gene: NA; v_gene: TRBV7-3; abundance: NA; j_gene: TRBJ1-3; CDR3nt: TGTGCCAGCAGCAAAACTTCAGGGGTCGGAAACACCATATATTTT; CDR3aa: CASSKTSGVGNTIYF
d_gene: NA; v_gene: TRBV5-8; abundance: NA; j_gene: TRBJ2-1; CDR3nt: TGTGCCAGCAGCTTGTTAAATGAGCAGTTCTTC; CDR3aa: CASSLLNEQFF
d_gene: TRBD2; v_gene: TRBV6-1; abundance: NA; j_gene: TRBJ2-2; CDR3nt: TGTGCCAGCAGAGAAGCGGGAGGGCACACCGGGGAGCTGTTTTTT; CDR3aa: CASREAGGHTGELFF
d_gene: TRBD1; v_gene: TRBV28; abundance: NA; j_gene: TRBJ2-7; CDR3nt: TGTGCCAGCAGTTTATTTGGGGCCCGGGGACAGACAGCCTCCTACGAGCAGTACTTC; CDR3aa: CASSLFGARGQTASYEQYF
d_gene: TRBD1; v_gene: TRBV5-6; abundance: NA; j_gene: TRBJ2-7; CDR3nt: TGTGCCAGCAGCAAGGGGACAGACTACGAGCAGTACTTC; CDR3aa: CASSKGTDYEQYF
d_gene: TRBD2; v_gene: TRBV7-9; abundance: NA; j_gene: TRBJ2-5; CDR3nt: TGTAGCGGGGCCCTTGGGGAGACCCAGTACTTC; CDR3aa: CSGALGETQYF
d_gene: NA; v_gene: TRBV6-2/TRBV6-3; abundance: few; j_gene: TRBJ1-3; CDR3nt: TGTGCCAGCAGTTACGCGGGAAACACCATATATTTT; CDR3aa: CASSYAGNTIYF
d_gene: NA; v_gene: TRBV30; abundance: NA; j_gene: TRBJ1-2; CDR3nt: TGTGCCTGGAGTGTACGCCAGGGCTTCGGCTACACCTTC; CDR3aa: CAWSVRQGFGYTF
d_gene: TRBD1; v_gene: TRBV19; abundance: NA; j_gene: TRBJ1-5; CDR3nt: TGTGCCAGTAGTACGACAGGGGAGAGCAATCAGCCCCAGCATTTT; CDR3aa: CASSTTGESNQPQHF
d_gene: TRBD1; v_gene: TRBV3-1/TRBV3-2; abundance: NA; j_gene: TRBJ1-2; CDR3nt: TGTGCCAGCAGTCCGACAGGGGCTTATGGCTACACCTTC; CDR3aa: CASSPTGAYGYTF
d_gene: NA; v_gene: TRBV28; abundance: NA; j_gene: TRBJ1-3; CDR3nt: TGTGCCAGCAGCTTACCATTCGGAAACACCATATATTTT; CDR3aa: CASSLPFGNTIYF
d_gene: NA; v_gene: TRBV5-1; abundance: NA; j_gene: TRBJ2-2; CDR3nt: TGCGCCAGCAGACCGGGGGTGGGCGCGAACACCGGGGAGCTGTTTTTT; CDR3aa: CASRPGVGANTGELFF
d_gene: NA; v_gene: TRBV19; abundance: NA; j_gene: TRBJ1-2; CDR3nt: TGTGCCAGTAGTACCGGTTGGTACTATGGCTACACCTTC; CDR3aa: CASSTGWYYGYTF
d_gene: NA; v_gene: TRBV20-1; abundance: once; j_gene: TRBJ2-5; CDR3nt: TGCAGTGCTTCACAGCAAGAGACCCAGTACTTC; CDR3aa: CSASQQETQYF
d_gene: NA; v_gene: TRBV7-8; abundance: NA; j_gene: TRBJ2-3; CDR3nt: TGTGCCAGCAGCCGGGGCTTCCTCCAGGGGACGAGCACAGATACGCAGTATTTT; CDR3aa: CASSRGFLQGTSTDTQYF
d_gene: NA; v_gene: TRBV10-3; abundance: few; j_gene: TRBJ1-1; CDR3nt: TGTGCCATCGGGGCAGGAGGGACCACTGAAGCTTTCTTT; CDR3aa: CAIGAGGTTEAFF
d_gene: NA; v_gene: TRBV5-4; abundance: NA; j_gene: TRBJ1-2; CDR3nt: TGTGCCAGCAGCACTAAGACCGGGAACTATGGCTACACCTTC; CDR3aa: CASSTKTGNYGYTF
d_gene: TRBD1; v_gene: TRBV28; abundance: NA; j_gene: TRBJ1-5; CDR3nt: TGTGCCAGCAGCTCCGGGACAGGGTTTCAGCCCCAGCATTTT; CDR3aa: CASSSGTGFQPQHF
d_gene: NA; v_gene: TRBV7-3; abundance: NA; j_gene: TRBJ2-5; CDR3nt: TGTGCCAGCAGCAAACAGGGTTGGGAAGAGACCCAGTACTTC; CDR3aa: CASSKQGWEETQYF
d_gene: TRBD2; v_gene: TRBV15; abundance: NA; j_gene: TRBJ2-1; CDR3nt: TGTGCCACCAGCAGGGAACTAGCGGGAGTAAATGAGCAGTTCTTC; CDR3aa: CATSRELAGVNEQFF
d_gene: NA; v_gene: TRBV28; abundance: NA; j_gene: TRBJ1-5; CDR3nt: TGTGCCAGCAGTCCACCTCAGGGGTCAACCGATCAGCCCCAGCATTTT; CDR3aa: CASSPPQGSTDQPQHF